This T cell receptor (beta chain) was recovered during a study of blood T cell repertoires in COVID-19. In the source study's methods: Estimation of nucleated cell counts was performed using reference gene primer amplification. Assay used: immunoSEQ multiplex PCR; TCRdb lists only in-frame clones, some missing. V and J calls and clone size come straight from that table; D and trimming were deduced from the DNA. The table includes about 370,000 clones, roughly 90% detected once. This CDR3 comprises 15 residues. Per germline, CDR1 KGHDR and CDR2 SFDVKD. Trimming removed 1 base from V and 3 bases from J; junction bases left unmatched: 2.

The chain carries TRBV24-1 and TRBJ1-2; 9 bases agree with TRBD1. The source of this sequence is a woman between 25 and 40 years old with COVID-19, enrolled during active disease. Material: peripheral blood. The CDR3 region has the DNA TGTGCCACCAGTGATTTTTACAGGGGGCACTATGGCTACACCTTC. Amino acids: CATSDFYRGHYGYTF.